The clone carrying this T cell receptor (beta chain) was counted between two and nine times. Its antigen is unknown. TCRdb re-called the RT-PCR reads through MiXCR, storing one row per CDR3 protein. The sample includes about 480,000 distinct CDR3 sequences, approximately 11% of them seen just once. This sample was taken from a study of response to subunit inactivated influenza vaccine. Study outcomes and limitations: Researchers suggested that each seasonal influenza vaccination recruits few new T cells.

Trimming cost V 6 bases and J 1 base, with 18 bases left between them. The CDR3 length is 16 residues. From germline, CDR1 is MDHEN and CDR2 SYDVKM. The rearrangement links TRBV28 to TRBJ1-2; D unresolved. Sequencing was performed on PBMCs from blood, taken roughly 47 days after vaccination. This TCR derives from a man between 50 and 59 years old who received an inactivated influenza vaccine. The chain's CDR3 is CASRPLIQSRNYGYTF. The CDR3 coding sequence is TGTGCCAGCAGACCACTGATCCAATCCCGTAACTATGGCTACACCTTC.